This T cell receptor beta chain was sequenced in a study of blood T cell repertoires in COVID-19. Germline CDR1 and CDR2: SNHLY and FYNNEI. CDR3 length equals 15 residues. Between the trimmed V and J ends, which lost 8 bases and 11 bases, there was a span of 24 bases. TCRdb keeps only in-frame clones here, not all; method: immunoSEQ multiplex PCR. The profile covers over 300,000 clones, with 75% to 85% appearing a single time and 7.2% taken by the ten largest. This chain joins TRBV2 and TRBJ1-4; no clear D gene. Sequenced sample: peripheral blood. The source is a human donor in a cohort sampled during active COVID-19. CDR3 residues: CASDHEPRGGEKLFF. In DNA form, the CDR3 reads TGTGCCAGCGACCATGAGCCTCGGGGTGGAGAGAAACTGTTTTTT.